These 18 T cell receptor beta chains share one sample of origin, sequenced in a study of blood T cell repertoires in COVID-19. Using immunoSEQ multiplex PCR, the repertoire was profiled, and TCRdb retains in-frame clones only, with some absent. Of about 200,000 clones in the sample, 80% to 90% were seen once. The sequencing sample was made of peripheral blood. The receptors originated from a man in his forties with acute or convalescent COVID-19.

V gene TRBV6-5 combines with J gene TRBJ1-3; D might be TRBD1 (5 bases). The V end lost 7 bases, the J end lost 0 bases, and 10 bases lay between the germline ends. CDR3 length: 14 amino acids. Germline-derived CDR1 and CDR2 are MNHEY and SVGAGI. This CDR3 reads CASKGQISGNTIYF. As DNA, the CDR3 is TGTGCCAGCAAAGGACAAATCTCTGGAAACACCATATATTTT.

This sequence joins TRBV12-3 or TRBV12-4 and TRBJ2-1; 10 bases are a match to TRBD1. The J segment lost 7 bases and the V segment lost 10 bases, leaving 7 bases of the junction unmatched. This CDR3 has 13 residues. The CDR3 loop is CAIRTGGRNEQFF. In DNA form, the CDR3 reads TGTGCCATACGGACAGGGGGAAGAAATGAGCAGTTCTTC.

The CDR3 here is CASSPDTDTGELFF. The CDR3 nucleotides are TGTGCCAGCAGCCCTGACACGGACACCGGGGAGCTGTTTTTT. V is TRBV28 and J is TRBJ2-2; no clear D gene. The CDR3 consists of 14 residues. V was cut by 6 bases and J by 3 bases, with 11 bases left in between. Germline-derived CDR1 and CDR2 are MDHEN and SYDVKM.

The CDR3 region has the DNA TGTGCCAGCAGACCAGGACTAGCGGGGGCCTTCTACGAGCAGTACTTC. It specifies CASRPGLAGAFYEQYF. The rearrangement uses TRBV6-6 and TRBJ2-7; 13 nucleotides match TRBD2. The CDR3 is 16 residues long. With V trimmed by 6 bases and J by 3 bases, 8 bases remained unmatched. Per the germline V gene, CDR1 is MNHNY and CDR2 is SVGAGI (reference sequence).

This sequence joins TRBV5-4 and TRBJ1-3; D may be TRBD1 (6 bases). Per the germline V gene, CDR1 is SGHNT and CDR2 is YYREEE (reference sequence). The CDR3 runs to 15 residues. The V and J ends lost 2 bases and 0 bases respectively, with 9 bases between them. The CDR3 reads CASSLGTSSGNTIYF. Written as DNA, the CDR3 is TGTGCCAGCAGCTTAGGGACATCCTCTGGAAACACCATATATTTT.

The chain couples TRBV4-2 to TRBJ2-5; D uncertain. In germline, CDR1 is LGHNA, CDR2 YNFKEQ. The ends were cut back, 1 base at V and 6 bases at J, with 12 bases in the middle. This CDR3 comprises 14 residues. The CDR3: CASSQGTSPKTQYF. The CDR3 DNA reads TGTGCCAGCAGCCAAGGAACTTCCCCTAAGACCCAGTACTTC.

The sample holds a few counts of this clone. The chain recombines TRBV18 with TRBJ1-2, with TRBD1 matching 10 bases. J gave up 5 bases and V 2 bases, and 2 bases lay outside the gene matches. CDR1 is KGHSH, CDR2 LQKENI, per germline. The CDR3 runs to 14 residues. The CDR3 region is CASSPGTGAYGYTF. The CDR3 nucleotides read TGTGCCAGCTCACCAGGGACAGGGGCATATGGCTACACCTTC.

Points on this clone: The sample contains more than one DNA sequence encoding this CDR3. The chain uses TRBV5-1 and TRBJ2-7; the match to TRBD2 covers 8 bases. Per germline, CDR1 SGHRS and CDR2 YFSETQ. V was clipped by 3 bases and J by 3 bases; unmatched bases: 2. CDR3 length: 13 residues. The CDR3 spells CASSSGTSYEQYF. Here the CDR3 DNA reads TGCGCCAGCAGCTCCGGGACTAGCTACGAGCAGTACTTC.

A few counts support this clone. V and J are TRBV25-1 and TRBJ1-1; D not certain. Germline CDR1 reads MGHDK; CDR2 reads SYGVNS. V was trimmed by 4 bases and J by 2 bases, leaving 14 bases between them. The CDR3 is 15 amino acids. CDR3 residues: CASSGREGGNTEAFF. CDR3 coding DNA: TGTGCCAGCAGTGGGCGTGAGGGCGGTAACACTGAAGCTTTCTTT.

The chain uses TRBV5-4 and TRBJ2-2; no reliable D call. From germline, CDR1 is SGHNT and CDR2 YYREEE (reference sequence). V lost 5 bases and J lost 3, with 14 bases in between. This CDR3 has 15 residues. CDR3 DNA sequence: TGTGCCAGCAGACCCAGGTTCCAAGACACCGGGGAGCTGTTTTTT. Translating it yields CASRPRFQDTGELFF. The entire variable domain, with the rest obtained from reference TRBV5-4 and TRBJ2-2, is as follows: ETGVTQSPTHLIKTRGQQVTLRCSSQSGHNTVSWYQQALGQGPQFIFQYYREEENGRGNFPPRFSGLQFPNYSSELNVNALELDDSALYLCASRPRFQDTGELFFGEGSRLTVL.

V gene TRBV3-1 (or the pseudogene TRBV3-2) combines with J gene TRBJ2-5, with D possibly TRBD1 on 6 matching bases. The CDR3 sequence is 15 residues long. The germline V and J ends were trimmed by 4 bases and 1 base, with 13 bases remaining between them. Germline V gene data show CDR1 as LGHDT and CDR2 as YNNKEL (reference sequence). The CDR3 loop reads CASSLGATGQETQYF. CDR3 in DNA: TGTGCCAGCAGCCTAGGAGCGACAGGCCAAGAGACCCAGTACTTC.

The rearrangement uses TRBV25-1 and TRBJ2-6; no definite D call. Germline V gene lookup returns CDR1 MGHDK and CDR2 SYGVNS. The V gene lost 4 bases and the J gene lost 4 bases, with 17 bases spanning the gap. The CDR3 is 17 amino acids. CDR3: CASSVVDRAGGANVLTF. DNA for the CDR3: TGTGCCAGCAGTGTTGTCGACCGAGCAGGAGGGGCCAACGTCCTGACTTTC.

V usage is TRBV11-2 and J usage is TRBJ2-1; the D gene is possibly TRBD2 (7 bases). The CDR3 has 15 amino acids. V lost 4 bases to trimming and J lost 8 bases, with 18 bases between them. In germline, CDR1 is SGHAT, CDR2 FQNNGV. DNA for the CDR3: TGTGCCAGCAGCTACAGGGAGGGGGGGATATATGAGCAGTTCTTC. Encoded protein: CASSYREGGIYEQFF.

This chain uses TRBV18 with TRBJ2-1; D is unresolved. The germline V and J ends were trimmed by 4 bases and 5 bases, with 15 bases remaining between them. This CDR3 is 15 amino acids long. Per the germline V gene, CDR1 is KGHSH and CDR2 is LQKENI. As DNA, the CDR3 is TGTGCCAGCTCACTGGCTCTTTCCGCACACAATGAGCAGTTCTTC. It codes for CASSLALSAHNEQFF.

This clone was seen only a few times. An end of the junction differs from the germline gene, which may be a read error. The V gene is TRBV19, the J gene TRBJ1-2; 7 bases are a match to TRBD1. This CDR3 region has 13 residues. Germline values: CDR1 LNHDA, CDR2 SQIVND (reference sequence). CDR3 protein: CASSTSTTGRSRF. The CDR3 bases are TGTGCCAGTAGTACGTCGACGACAGGGAGGTCAAGGTTC.

This clone was picked up one time. This chain joins TRBV5-1 and TRBJ2-3; 10 bases are shared with TRBD2. The V and J ends lost 0 bases and 6 bases, in that order; junction bases with no gene match: 7. The CDR3 has 16 residues. Germline assignment: CDR1 SGHRS and CDR2 YFSETQ. CDR3 DNA: TGCGCCAGCAGCTTGGAGACTAGCGGGCCGTGGGATACGCAGTATTTT. As protein: CASSLETSGPWDTQYF.

This rearrangement joins TRBV10-3 to TRBJ2-7, with 10 nucleotides matching TRBD1. The CDR3 loop spans 15 amino acids. Germline V gene data show CDR1 as ENHRY and CDR2 as SYGVKD. V lost 4 bases, J lost 5 bases, and 8 bases stayed unmatched. CDR3 in amino acids: CAISVRDRGGNEQYF. In nucleotides, the CDR3 is TGTGCCATCAGTGTAAGGGACAGGGGAGGGAACGAGCAGTACTTC.

The chain joins TRBV7-8 to TRBJ2-3, with 10 nucleotides matching TRBD2. CDR1 is SGHVS and CDR2 is FQNEAQ in the germline V gene. V dropped 3 bases and J dropped 1; count of bases not matched to a gene: 7. CDR3 length equals 17 residues. CDR3: CASSFLGLAGGTDTQYF. The CDR3 DNA reads as TGTGCCAGCAGCTTCCTCGGGCTAGCGGGGGGCACAGATACGCAGTATTTT.